This T cell receptor (beta chain) was captured in a study of regulatory T cells. The study, taken as a whole, reports: Hydrophobic residues at CDR3 positions 6 and 7 were enriched in conventional CD4+ T cells of CD3G-deficient patients.

The CDR3 runs to 15 residues. Per germline, CDR1 LNHDA and CDR2 SQIVND (reference sequence). Between the trimmed V and J ends, which lost 5 bases and 6 bases, there was a span of 17 bases. Primers: 52 TRBV forward and 13 TRBJ reverse. Libraries were prepared by immunoSEQ multiplex PCR; TCRdb keeps only in-frame clonotypes and omits some of them. Here the sample spans about 30,000 clones, about 90% being singletons. Notes on this clone: Its specificity is unknown.

Sorting split CD4+ cells into CD25-high CD127-low Tregs and CD25-low CD127-high conventional T cells. The V and J genes are TRBV19 and TRBJ1-5, with D possibly matching TRBD1 (5 bases). The clonotype comes from a young adult with CD3G deficiency. The sequenced material came from conventional CD4+ T cells sorted from blood. The CDR3 reads CASSRFGGGGQPQHF. The DNA for the CDR3 is TGTGCCAGTAGTCGGTTTGGGGGTGGCGGTCAGCCCCAGCATTTT.